Listed below are T cell receptor beta chains from one sample, sequenced in a study of OX40 agonist ivuxolimab in advanced cancers. Assay: immunoSEQ multiplex PCR; the TCRdb copy retains only in-frame clones and omits some. This table has 65,000 to 75,000 clones, roughly 90% appearing once. The material sequenced was CD4+ or CD8+ T cells sorted from blood, taken in a trial of the OX40 agonist ivuxolimab. These receptors all come from an adult with an advanced solid tumor such as melanoma, head and neck, liver or kidney cancer. Both conserved end residues are part of each CDR3. The D gene is left open where the match is weak. Only part of the rows carry a size: once, few, many, or a class if the clone is expanded.

D gene	clone size	V gene	J gene	CDR3 DNA	CDR3 protein
NA	NA	TRBV7-3	TRBJ2-1	TGTGCCAGCAGCTTAGGTCTAGGGGATGAGCAGTTCTTC	CASSLGLGDEQFF
NA	few	TRBV6-1	TRBJ1-2	TGTGCCAGCAGTGAAGGAACAGGCCCTAACTATGGCTACACCTTC	CASSEGTGPNYGYTF
TRBD1	NA	TRBV7-2	TRBJ2-1	TGTGCCAGCAGCTTAGCCGGGACAGGCCCCTACAATGAGCAGTTCTTC	CASSLAGTGPYNEQFF
TRBD2	NA	TRBV2	TRBJ2-1	TGTGCCAGCATAGGGCTAGCGGGATACAATGAGCAGTTCTTC	CASIGLAGYNEQFF
TRBD1	NA	TRBV29-1	TRBJ2-7	TGCAGCGCCACTACAGGGGGCAACGAGCAGTACTTC	CSATTGGNEQYF
NA	NA	TRBV18	TRBJ2-5	TGTGCCAGCTCACCGGACGGTAAGACCCAATCGCGGGAGACCCAGTACTTC	CASSPDGKTQSRETQYF
NA	NA	TRBV28	TRBJ2-7	TGTGCCAGCAGTTTCCACGGCTACGAGCAGTACTTC	CASSFHGYEQYF
NA	NA	TRBV4-1	TRBJ2-7	TGCGCCAGCAGCCAAGTCGGAGGGCAGCCCTCCTACGAGCAGTACTTC	CASSQVGGQPSYEQYF
TRBD1	NA	TRBV18	TRBJ2-1	TGTGCCAGCTCGGCCGGGACAGGGGTTGTAAATGAGCAGTTCTTC	CASSAGTGVVNEQFF
NA	many	TRBV7-9	TRBJ2-1	TGTGCCAGCAGCTTAGCGCTCAGGGAGGCGACTGAGCAGTTCTTC	CASSLALREATEQFF
NA	NA	TRBV15	TRBJ2-7	TGTGCCACCAGCAGAGAAGGGGGGCCCTACGAGCAGTACTTC	CATSREGGPYEQYF
NA	few	TRBV6-1	TRBJ2-7	TGTGCCAGCAGTGTGGACCGGGGGACCTACGAGCAGTACTTC	CASSVDRGTYEQYF
NA	NA	TRBV27	TRBJ2-2	TGTGCCAGCAGTTTATTGGGACCCGGGACGGGGAACACCGGGGAGCTGTTTTTT	CASSLLGPGTGNTGELFF
TRBD1	NA	TRBV6-1	TRBJ1-2	TGTGCCAGCAGTTTCCAACAGGGGGAGAACTATGGCTACACCTTC	CASSFQQGENYGYTF